This TCR beta chain was retrieved from a study of T cell responses to AZD1222 COVID-19 vaccine. Turning to this clone: Antigen specificity is unknown.

Findings and limits, study-wide: Only five to seven individuals given AZD1222 were seropositive at baseline.

Sequencing used immunoSEQ multiplex PCR; TCRdb keeps in-frame clones, though not all of them. The sample contains 54,000 or so clones, about 90% of which appear only once. The CDR3 runs to 12 residues. V trimming: 11 bases; J trimming: 8 bases; junction bases outside the gene matches: 9. CDR1 is MNHNY, CDR2 SVGAGI, per germline (reference sequence). The origin of this receptor is an adult in good health. The chain joins TRBV6-6 to TRBJ1-2, with TRBD1 matching over 9 bases. Sequences were derived from peripheral blood, sampled on day 0 of AZD1222 vaccination. This CDR3 is CAVEQGAEGYTF. The CDR3 nucleotides are TGTGCCGTGGAACAGGGGGCGGAGGGCTACACCTTC.